This TCR beta chain was observed in a study of blood T cell repertoires in COVID-19. Study-level information: PBMCs, B-cell-depleted T cells, or T cells provided the cDNA or gDNA that made up the material.

The germline V and J ends were trimmed by 4 bases and 1 base, with 13 bases remaining between them. The CDR3 length is 15 residues. Germline V gives CDR1 LGHNA, CDR2 YNFKEQ. Libraries were prepared by immunoSEQ multiplex PCR; TCRdb keeps only in-frame clonotypes and omits some of them. The profile shows under 250,000 clones, around four fifths of them singletons. Material: peripheral blood. The clonotype was recovered from a middle-aged man with acute or convalescent COVID-19. The chain is built from TRBV4-2 and TRBJ1-1; no reliable D call. The CDR3 coding sequence is TGTGCCAGCAGCCGCTCCGTAGAATCGAACACTGAAGCTTTCTTT. Translation gives CASSRSVESNTEAFF.